Following are 4 T cell receptor beta chains from one sample sequenced in a study of cytomegalovirus exposure and HLA in healthy donors. The study ran its PCR with 60 Vbeta and 13 Jbeta primers. Here immunoSEQ multiplex PCR was the method, and the copy in TCRdb shows in-frame clones only, minus some. The repertoire holds over 200,000 clones, with about 78% as singletons. The sample comprised PBMCs. These receptors were collected from a male donor in good health and CMV-seronegative.

The chain has TRBV5-1 and TRBJ2-1, with 8 positions matching TRBD2. The CDR3 sequence is 16 residues long. Germline trimming cut 0 bases from V and 6 bases from J; bases unmatched to any gene: 8. CDR1 and CDR2 (germline): SGHRS, YFSETQ. CDR3 bases: TGCGCCAGCAGCTTGGTAGGGACTAGTAACGTCAATGAGCAGTTCTTC. Translation: CASSLVGTSNVNEQFF.

This clone has a single count. The chain uses TRBV5-1 and TRBJ1-4, with D perhaps TRBD1 (6 bases). CDR1 and CDR2 (germline): SGHRS, YFSETQ. The germline V and J ends were trimmed by 4 bases and 3 bases, with 19 bases remaining between them. The CDR3 spans 17 residues. The CDR3 region is CASSLRGGGYANEKLFF. The DNA of the CDR3 is TGCGCCAGCAGCCTCCGAGGGGGGGGGTATGCTAATGAAAAACTGTTTTTT. Together with reference TRBV5-1 and TRBJ1-4, the CDR3 gives the full variable domain: KAGVTQTPRYLIKTRGQQVTLSCSPISGHRSVSWYQQTPGQGLQFLFEYFSETQRNKGNFPGRFSGRQFSNSRSEMNVSTLELGDSALYLCASSLRGGGYANEKLFFGSGTQLSVL.

This sequence joins TRBV28 and TRBJ1-4; D perhaps matches TRBD1 (5 bases). V shed 5 bases and J shed 8 bases, with 21 bases lying between them. CDR3 size: 16 residues. Looked up from germline, CDR1 is MDHEN and CDR2 is SYDVKM. The CDR3 bases are TGTGCCAGCAGTCCCCCGGGACGGATCGCGGGGGAAAAACTGTTTTTT. Amino acid sequence: CASSPPGRIAGEKLFF.

The chain is built from TRBV11-1 and TRBJ2-7; no firm D call. This CDR3 contains 14 residues. Germline V gives CDR1 SGHAT, CDR2 FQDESV (reference sequence). The V gene lost 5 bases and the J gene lost 2 bases, with 13 bases spanning the gap. This chain's CDR3 is CASSGPSPPYEQYF. In DNA form, the CDR3 reads TGTGCCAGCAGCGGCCCAAGTCCCCCCTACGAGCAGTACTTC.